This TCR beta chain was sequenced in a study of monozygotic twins with inflammatory bowel disease. The CDR3 covers 12 residues. Per the germline V gene, CDR1 is MNHEY and CDR2 is SVGEGT. The template switching step added UMIs that contained a 6-nucleotide sample barcode. Each of TCRalpha and TCRbeta cDNA went through two nested PCRs, lasting 16 and 9 cycles. From the 5' RACE reads, TCRdb lists one entry per CDR3 protein and no DNA. The table counts 190,000 or so distinct CDR3 sequences; 1.6% lies in the top ten. As concerns this clonotype: Its cognate antigen is unknown.

General study points: Compared with healthy co-twins, IBD patients showed reduced TCRbeta repertoire diversity by inverse Simpson. No separation of different T cell subtypes was possible.

This receptor was obtained from a human donor with ulcerative colitis or Crohn's disease, or a healthy co-twin of an affected twin (not recorded which). The sequenced sample was blood. This rearrangement joins TRBV6-2 or TRBV6-3 to TRBJ2-7. The CDR3 here is CASALSSYEQYF.